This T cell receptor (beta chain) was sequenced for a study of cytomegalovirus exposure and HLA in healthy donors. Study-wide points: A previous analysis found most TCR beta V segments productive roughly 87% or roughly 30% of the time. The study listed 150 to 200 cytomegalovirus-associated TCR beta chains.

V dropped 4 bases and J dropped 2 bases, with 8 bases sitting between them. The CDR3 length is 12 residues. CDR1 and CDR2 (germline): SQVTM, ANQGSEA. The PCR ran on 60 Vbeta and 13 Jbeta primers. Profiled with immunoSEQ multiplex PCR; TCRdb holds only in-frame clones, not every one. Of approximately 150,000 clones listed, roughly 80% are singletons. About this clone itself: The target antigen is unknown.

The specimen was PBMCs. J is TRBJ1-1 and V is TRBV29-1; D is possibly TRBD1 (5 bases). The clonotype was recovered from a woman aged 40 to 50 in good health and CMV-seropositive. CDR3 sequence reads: CSVVRGNTEAFF. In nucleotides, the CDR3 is TGCAGCGTTGTTAGGGGAAACACTGAAGCTTTCTTT.